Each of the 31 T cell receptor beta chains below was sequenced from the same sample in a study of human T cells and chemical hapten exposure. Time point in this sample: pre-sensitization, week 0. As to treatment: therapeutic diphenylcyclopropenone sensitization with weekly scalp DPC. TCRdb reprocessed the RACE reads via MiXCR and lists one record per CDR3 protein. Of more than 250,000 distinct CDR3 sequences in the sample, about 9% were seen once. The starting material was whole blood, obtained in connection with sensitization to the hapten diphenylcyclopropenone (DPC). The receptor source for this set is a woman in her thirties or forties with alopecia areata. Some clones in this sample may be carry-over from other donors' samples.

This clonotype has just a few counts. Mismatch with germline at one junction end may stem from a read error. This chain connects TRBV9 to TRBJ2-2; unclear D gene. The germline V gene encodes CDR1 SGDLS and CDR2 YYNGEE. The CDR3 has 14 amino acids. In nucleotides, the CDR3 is TGTACCAGCAGCGTACTATCAGGTGGCGGGGAGCTGTTTTTT. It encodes CTSSVLSGGGELFF. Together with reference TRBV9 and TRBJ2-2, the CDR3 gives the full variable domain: DSGVTQTPKHLITATGQRVTLRCSPRSGDLSVYWYQQSLDQGLQFLIQYYNGEERAKGNILERFSAQQFPDLHSELNLSSLELGDSALYFCTSSVLSGGGELFFGEGSRLTVL.

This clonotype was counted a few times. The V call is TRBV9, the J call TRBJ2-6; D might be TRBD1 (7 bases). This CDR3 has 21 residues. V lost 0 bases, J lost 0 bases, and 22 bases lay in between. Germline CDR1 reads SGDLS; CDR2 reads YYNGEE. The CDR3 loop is CASSVDTPRRGRSSGANVLTF. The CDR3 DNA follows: TGTGCCAGCAGCGTAGATACCCCACGGAGGGGGCGAAGCTCTGGGGCCAACGTCCTGACTTTC.

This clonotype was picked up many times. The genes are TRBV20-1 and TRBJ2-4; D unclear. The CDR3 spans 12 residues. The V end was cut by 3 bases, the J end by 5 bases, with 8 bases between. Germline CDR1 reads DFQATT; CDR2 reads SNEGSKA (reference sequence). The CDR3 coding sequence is TGCAGTGCTAGTAGGGCGGAAAACATTCAGTACTTC. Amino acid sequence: CSASRAENIQYF.

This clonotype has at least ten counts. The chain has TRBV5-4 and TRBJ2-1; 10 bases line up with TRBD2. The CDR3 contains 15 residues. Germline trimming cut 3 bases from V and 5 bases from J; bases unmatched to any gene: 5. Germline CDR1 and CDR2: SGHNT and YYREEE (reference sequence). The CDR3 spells CASSSWTSGDNEQFF. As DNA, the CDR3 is TGTGCCAGCAGCTCCTGGACTAGCGGCGACAATGAGCAGTTCTTC.

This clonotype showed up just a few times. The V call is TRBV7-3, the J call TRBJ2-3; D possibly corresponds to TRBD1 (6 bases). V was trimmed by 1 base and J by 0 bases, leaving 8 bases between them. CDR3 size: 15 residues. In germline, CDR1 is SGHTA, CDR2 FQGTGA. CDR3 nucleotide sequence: TGTGCCAGCAGCTTAAGAGGGGGAAGCACAGATACGCAGTATTTT. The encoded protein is CASSLRGGSTDTQYF.

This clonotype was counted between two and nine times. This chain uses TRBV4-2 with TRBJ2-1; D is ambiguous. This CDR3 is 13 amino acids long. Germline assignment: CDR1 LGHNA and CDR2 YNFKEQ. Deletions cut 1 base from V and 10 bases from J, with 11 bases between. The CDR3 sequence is CASSQAPFREQFF. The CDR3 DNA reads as TGTGCCAGCAGCCAAGCTCCGTTTCGAGAGCAGTTCTTC.

The CDR3 nucleotides read TGTGCCAGCACGGTAGCCTTTGGTACAGATACGCAGTATTTT. The encoded protein is CASTVAFGTDTQYF. The chain employs TRBV6-5 and TRBJ2-3; D remains unclear. Germline values: CDR1 MNHEY, CDR2 SVGAGI. The CDR3 has 14 residues. Trimming shortened V by 7 bases and J by 3 bases, and 14 bases separated the two germline ends.

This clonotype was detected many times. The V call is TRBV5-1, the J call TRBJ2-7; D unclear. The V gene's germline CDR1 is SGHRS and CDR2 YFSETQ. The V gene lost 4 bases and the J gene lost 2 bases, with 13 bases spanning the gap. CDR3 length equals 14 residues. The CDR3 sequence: CASSLSTPTYEQYF. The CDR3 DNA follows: TGCGCCAGCAGCCTATCGACACCGACCTACGAGCAGTACTTC.

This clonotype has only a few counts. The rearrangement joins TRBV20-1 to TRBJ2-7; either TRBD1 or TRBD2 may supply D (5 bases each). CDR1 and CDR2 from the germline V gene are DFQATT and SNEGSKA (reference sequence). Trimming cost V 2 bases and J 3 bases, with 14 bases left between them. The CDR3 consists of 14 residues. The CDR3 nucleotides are TGCAGTGCTAGATCCCGGGACCGGGTCTACGAGCAGTACTTC. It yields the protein CSARSRDRVYEQYF.

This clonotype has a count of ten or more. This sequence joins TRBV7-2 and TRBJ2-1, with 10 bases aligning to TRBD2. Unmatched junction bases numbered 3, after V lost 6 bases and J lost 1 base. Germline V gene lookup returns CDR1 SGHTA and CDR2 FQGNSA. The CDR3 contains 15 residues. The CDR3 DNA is TGTGCCAGCAGTGAACTAGCGGGATCCTACAATGAGCAGTTCTTC. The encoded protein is CASSELAGSYNEQFF.

The CDR3 DNA reads TGTGCCAGCAGTCCAGGGGCCGACTACGAGCAGTACTTC. The encoded protein is CASSPGADYEQYF. The V gene is TRBV12-3 or TRBV12-4, the J gene TRBJ2-7; weak D call: TRBD1 (6 bases). This CDR3 has 13 residues. V lost 5 bases to trimming and J lost 3 bases, with 11 bases between them.

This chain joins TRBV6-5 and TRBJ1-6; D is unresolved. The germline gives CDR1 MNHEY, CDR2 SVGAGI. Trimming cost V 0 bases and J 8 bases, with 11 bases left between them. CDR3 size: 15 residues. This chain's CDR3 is CASSYSRSGDSPLHF. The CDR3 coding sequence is TGTGCCAGCAGTTACTCGAGATCAGGCGATTCACCCCTCCACTTT.

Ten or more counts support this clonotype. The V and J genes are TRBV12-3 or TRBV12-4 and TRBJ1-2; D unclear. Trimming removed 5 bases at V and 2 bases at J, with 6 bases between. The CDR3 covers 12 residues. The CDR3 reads CASSPQNYGYTF. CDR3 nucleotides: TGTGCCAGCAGTCCCCAGAACTATGGCTACACCTTC.

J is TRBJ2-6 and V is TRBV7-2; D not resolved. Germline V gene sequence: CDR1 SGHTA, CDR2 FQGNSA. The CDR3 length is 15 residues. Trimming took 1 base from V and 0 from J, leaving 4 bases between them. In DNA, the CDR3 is TGTGCCAGCAGCTTAGGACTCTCTGGGGCCAACGTCCTGACTTTC. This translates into CASSLGLSGANVLTF.

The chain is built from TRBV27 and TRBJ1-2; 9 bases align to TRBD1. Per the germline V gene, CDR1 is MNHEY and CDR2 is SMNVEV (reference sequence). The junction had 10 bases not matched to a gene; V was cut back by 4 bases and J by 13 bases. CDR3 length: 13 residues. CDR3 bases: TGTGCCAGCAGTTCCCACGGACAGGGGCATTCCACCTTC. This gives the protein CASSSHGQGHSTF.

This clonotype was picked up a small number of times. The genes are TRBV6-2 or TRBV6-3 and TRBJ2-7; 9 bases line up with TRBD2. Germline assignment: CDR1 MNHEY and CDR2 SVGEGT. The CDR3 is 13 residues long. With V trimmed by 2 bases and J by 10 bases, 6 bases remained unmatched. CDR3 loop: CASSYLTSGYQYF. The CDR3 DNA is TGTGCCAGCAGTTACCTGACTAGCGGTTATCAGTACTTC.

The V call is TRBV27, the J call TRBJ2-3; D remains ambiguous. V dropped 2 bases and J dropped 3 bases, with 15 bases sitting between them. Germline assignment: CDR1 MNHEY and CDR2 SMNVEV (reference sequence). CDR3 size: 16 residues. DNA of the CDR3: TGTGCCAGCAGTTTAAGCCCCACTCTGGAAACAGATACGCAGTATTTT. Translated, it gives CASSLSPTLETDTQYF.

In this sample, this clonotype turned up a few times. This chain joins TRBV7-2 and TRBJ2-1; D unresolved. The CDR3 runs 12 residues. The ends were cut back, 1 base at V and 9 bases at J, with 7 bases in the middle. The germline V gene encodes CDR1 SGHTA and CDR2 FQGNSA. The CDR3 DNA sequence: TGTGCCAGCAGCTTAGAGATCGGTGAGCAGTTCTTC. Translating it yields CASSLEIGEQFF.

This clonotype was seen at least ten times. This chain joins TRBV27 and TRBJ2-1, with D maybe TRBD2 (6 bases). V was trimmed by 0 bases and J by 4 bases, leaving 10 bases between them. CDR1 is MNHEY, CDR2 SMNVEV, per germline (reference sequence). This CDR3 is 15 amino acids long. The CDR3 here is CASSLSGTPYNEQFF. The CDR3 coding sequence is TGTGCCAGCAGTTTATCTGGGACTCCATACAATGAGCAGTTCTTC.

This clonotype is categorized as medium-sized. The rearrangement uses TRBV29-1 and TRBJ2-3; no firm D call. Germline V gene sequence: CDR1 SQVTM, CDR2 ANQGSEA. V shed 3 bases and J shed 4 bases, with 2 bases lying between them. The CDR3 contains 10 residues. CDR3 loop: CSVDSDTQYF. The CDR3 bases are TGCAGCGTTGACTCAGATACGCAGTATTTT.

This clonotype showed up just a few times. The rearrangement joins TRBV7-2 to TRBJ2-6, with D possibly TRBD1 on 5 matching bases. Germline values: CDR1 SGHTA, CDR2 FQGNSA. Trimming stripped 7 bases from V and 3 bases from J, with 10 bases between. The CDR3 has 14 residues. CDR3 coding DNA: TGTGCCAGCACCCAGGGTGGTGGGGCCAACGTCCTGACTTTC. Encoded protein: CASTQGGGANVLTF.

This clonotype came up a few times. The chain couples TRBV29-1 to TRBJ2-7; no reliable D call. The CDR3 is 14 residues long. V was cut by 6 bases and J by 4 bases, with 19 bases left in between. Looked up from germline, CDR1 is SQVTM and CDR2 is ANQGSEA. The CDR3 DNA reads TGCAGCGTCTCAACCGCCTGGAATCCGTACGAGCAGTACTTC. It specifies CSVSTAWNPYEQYF.

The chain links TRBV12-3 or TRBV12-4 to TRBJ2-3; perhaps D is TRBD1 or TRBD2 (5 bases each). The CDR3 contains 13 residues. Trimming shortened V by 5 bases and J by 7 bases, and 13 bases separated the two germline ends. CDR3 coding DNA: TGTGCCAGCAGTCCCGTCGGGGCAAATACGCAGTATTTT. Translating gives CASSPVGANTQYF.

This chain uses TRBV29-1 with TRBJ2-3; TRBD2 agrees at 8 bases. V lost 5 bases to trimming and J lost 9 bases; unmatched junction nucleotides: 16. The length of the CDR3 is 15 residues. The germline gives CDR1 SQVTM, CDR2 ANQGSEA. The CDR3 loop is CSVSIYGGVSVTQYF. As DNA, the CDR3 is TGCAGCGTTTCCATCTACGGGGGGGTCTCGGTCACGCAGTATTTT.

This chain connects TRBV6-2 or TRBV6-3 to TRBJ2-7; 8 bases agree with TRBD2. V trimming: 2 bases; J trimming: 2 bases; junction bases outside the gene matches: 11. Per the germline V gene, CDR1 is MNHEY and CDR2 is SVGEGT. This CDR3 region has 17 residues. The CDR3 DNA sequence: TGTGCCAGCAGTTACCGCCTAGCGGGCCGGACCACCTACGAGCAGTACTTC. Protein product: CASSYRLAGRTTYEQYF.

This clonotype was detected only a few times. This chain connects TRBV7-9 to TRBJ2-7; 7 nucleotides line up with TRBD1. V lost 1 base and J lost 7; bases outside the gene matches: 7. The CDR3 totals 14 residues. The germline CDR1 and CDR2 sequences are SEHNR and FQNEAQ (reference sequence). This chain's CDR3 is CASSLVTGVGEQYF. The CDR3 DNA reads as TGTGCCAGCAGCTTAGTCACAGGGGTGGGGGAGCAGTACTTC.

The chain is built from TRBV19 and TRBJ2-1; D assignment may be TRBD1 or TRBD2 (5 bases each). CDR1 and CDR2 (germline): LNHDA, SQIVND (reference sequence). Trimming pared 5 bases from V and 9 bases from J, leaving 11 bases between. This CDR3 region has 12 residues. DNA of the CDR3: TGTGCCAGTAGTTTTATCGGGACTGAGCAGTTCTTC. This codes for CASSFIGTEQFF.

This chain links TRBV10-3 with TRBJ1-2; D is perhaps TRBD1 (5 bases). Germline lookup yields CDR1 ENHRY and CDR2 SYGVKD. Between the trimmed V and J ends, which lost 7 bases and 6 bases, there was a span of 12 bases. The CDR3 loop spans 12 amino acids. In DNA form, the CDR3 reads TGTGCCATCATTAGCAGGGAGAATGGCTACACCTTC. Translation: CAIISRENGYTF.

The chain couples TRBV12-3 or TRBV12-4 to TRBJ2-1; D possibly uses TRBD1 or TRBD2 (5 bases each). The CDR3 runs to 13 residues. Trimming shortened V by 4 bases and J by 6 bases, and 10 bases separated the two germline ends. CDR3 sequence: CASSSGTSNEQFF. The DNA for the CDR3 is TGTGCCAGCAGTTCCGGGACCAGCAATGAGCAGTTCTTC.

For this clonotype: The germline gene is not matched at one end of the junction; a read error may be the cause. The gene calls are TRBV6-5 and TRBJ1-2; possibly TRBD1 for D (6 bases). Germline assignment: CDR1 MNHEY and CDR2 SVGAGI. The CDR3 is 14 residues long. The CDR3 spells CASSHSKGGYGYTF. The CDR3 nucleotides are TGTGCCAGCAGTCACTCGAAAGGGGGCTATGGCTACACCTTC.

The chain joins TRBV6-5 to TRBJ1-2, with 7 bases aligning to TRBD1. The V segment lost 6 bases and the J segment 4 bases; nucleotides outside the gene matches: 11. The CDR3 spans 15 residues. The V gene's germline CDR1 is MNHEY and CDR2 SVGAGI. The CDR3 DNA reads TGTGCCAGCAGACTAACACAGGGGAGCCCCTATGGCTACACCTTC. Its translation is CASRLTQGSPYGYTF.